These 25 T cell receptor beta chains originate from one sample sequenced in a study of long-term antiretroviral therapy in people with HIV. The libraries were made with immunoSEQ v3.0 at survey level. Produced via immunoSEQ multiplex PCR; TCRdb's table is partial and in-frame only. The sample carries about 28,000 clones, approximately 85% recorded once. Sequenced material: unsorted PBMCs, taken 0.8 years before starting antiretroviral therapy. The source of these receptors is a man aged 18 to 35 with HIV.

The chain employs TRBV9 and TRBJ2-5, with 8 bases identical to TRBD2. Trimming removed 3 bases from V and 3 bases from J; junction bases left unmatched: 7. This CDR3 spans 15 amino acids. Germline values: CDR1 SGDLS, CDR2 YYNGEE. CDR3 loop: CASSAPFGGEETQYF. The CDR3 coding sequence is TGTGCCAGCAGCGCCCCTTTCGGGGGGGAAGAGACCCAGTACTTC. Full variable domain (rest looked up from reference TRBV9 and TRBJ2-5): DSGVTQTPKHLITATGQRVTLRCSPRSGDLSVYWYQQSLDQGLQFLIQYYNGEERAKGNILERFSAQQFPDLHSELNLSSLELGDSALYFCASSAPFGGEETQYFGPGTRLLVL.

V usage is TRBV5-4 and J usage is TRBJ2-5; 7 nucleotides align to TRBD1. This CDR3 is built from 13 residues. CDR1 SGHNT and CDR2 YYREEE come from the germline V gene (reference sequence). After removal of 5 bases from V and 2 bases from J, the junction contained 3 bases not matched to a gene. The CDR3 region has the DNA TGTGCCAGCAGTAGGGACAGTCAAGAGACCCAGTACTTC. This codes for CASSRDSQETQYF.

This chain links TRBV11-3 with TRBJ2-7, with TRBD1 matching over 7 bases. V shed 9 bases and J 3 bases; nucleotides not matched to a gene: 11. This CDR3 is built from 14 residues. Germline loops: CDR1 SGHNT, CDR2 YENEEA. The CDR3 DNA sequence: TGTGCCAGGTCGCCCCGGGACAGCCACTACGAGCAGTACTTC. This sequence encodes CARSPRDSHYEQYF.

V usage is TRBV5-1 and J usage is TRBJ2-1, with 9 bases lining up with TRBD2. V dropped 0 bases and J dropped 10; count of bases not matched to a gene: 2. Germline V gene lookup returns CDR1 SGHRS and CDR2 YFSETQ. There are 13 residues in the CDR3. The CDR3 DNA reads TGCGCCAGCAGCTTGGCGCTAGCGGGGGAGCAGTTCTTC. This encodes CASSLALAGEQFF.

The rearrangement joins TRBV18 to TRBJ2-6; D is unresolved. V lost 8 bases and J 1 base, leaving 21 bases between the germline ends. CDR3 length: 18 residues. Germline assignment: CDR1 KGHSH and CDR2 LQKENI. Here the CDR3 DNA reads TGTGCCAGCCGCGACCGAGGCCCCTCGGTTTCTGGGGCCAACGTCCTGACTTTC. Its protein is CASRDRGPSVSGANVLTF.

This sequence joins TRBV6-5 and TRBJ1-1; no clear D gene. Germline CDR1 MNHEY, CDR2 SVGAGI. CDR3 length: 15 residues. Trimming pared 0 bases from V and 1 base from J, leaving 9 bases between. The CDR3 DNA sequence: TGTGCCAGCAGTTACTCCGGACTTCCGAACACTGAAGCTTTCTTT. It is translated as CASSYSGLPNTEAFF.

The chain joins TRBV28 to TRBJ2-7; D might be TRBD2 (6 bases). In germline, CDR1 is MDHEN, CDR2 SYDVKM. Trimming left V 6 bases short and J 6 bases short, with 24 bases between. The CDR3 is 16 amino acids. In DNA, the CDR3 is TGTGCCAGCAGGACCAGGAGGGTAACCAGGTCCGGCGAGCAGTACTTC. This translates into CASRTRRVTRSGEQYF.

The gene calls are TRBV19 and TRBJ1-1; tentative D call: TRBD1 (6 bases). Trimming removed 3 bases from V and 1 base from J, with 9 bases in between. In germline, CDR1 is LNHDA, CDR2 SQIVND (reference sequence). CDR3 length: 14 amino acids. The CDR3 DNA is TGTGCCAGTAGTATTCGAGGGGGGAACACTGAAGCTTTCTTT. Its protein is CASSIRGGNTEAFF. Complete variable domain (other parts from reference TRBV19 and TRBJ1-1): DGGITQSPKYLFRKEGQNVTLSCEQNLNHDAMYWYRQDPGQGLRLIYYSQIVNDFQKGDIAEGYSVSREKKESFPLTVTSAQKNPTAFYLCASSIRGGNTEAFFGQGTRLTVV.

V and J are TRBV7-2 and TRBJ2-7, with D unresolved. Trimming took 2 bases from V and 6 from J, leaving 14 bases between them. This CDR3 region has 14 residues. CDR1 is SGHTA, CDR2 FQGNSA, per germline. CDR3 bases: TGTGCCAGCAGCTTAAAAGGACGATCCCCCGAGCAGTACTTC. The encoded protein is CASSLKGRSPEQYF.

This clone was recorded once. The V call is TRBV27, the J call TRBJ2-5; 9 nucleotides agree with TRBD1. The CDR3 totals 15 residues. The V segment lost 3 bases and the J segment 6 bases; nucleotides outside the gene matches: 8. Germline V gives CDR1 MNHEY, CDR2 SMNVEV (reference sequence). CDR3 DNA: TGTGCCAGCAGTTTTTCCGGGACAGGGTATCAGACCCAGTACTTC. It yields the protein CASSFSGTGYQTQYF.

This clone was seen a single time. The chain combines TRBV5-1 with TRBJ1-1, with 9 nucleotides matching TRBD1. Per the germline V gene, CDR1 is SGHRS and CDR2 is YFSETQ. CDR3 length: 19 residues. V dropped 3 bases and J dropped 6; count of bases not matched to a gene: 21. Here the CDR3 reads CASSSPIPDRGSLQAEAFF. DNA for the CDR3: TGCGCCAGCAGCTCCCCTATACCCGACAGGGGGTCACTTCAGGCTGAAGCTTTCTTT.

The rearrangement joins TRBV29-1 to TRBJ2-1; TRBD2 matches 7 bases. V shed 4 bases, J shed 6 bases, and the junction held 3 bases outside the gene matches. Germline loops: CDR1 SQVTM, CDR2 ANQGSEA. CDR3 size: 12 residues. The CDR3, as DNA: TGCAGCGTTGCGGGCGGGAGCAATGAGCAGTTCTTC. Protein product: CSVAGGSNEQFF.

The CDR3 here is CASSLKTGNEQFF. The DNA of the CDR3 is TGCGCCAGCAGCTTAAAGACAGGGAATGAGCAGTTCTTC. This chain connects TRBV5-1 to TRBJ2-1, with 7 bases that match TRBD1. Trimming cost V 2 bases and J 7 bases; bases outside gene matches: 3. This CDR3 is 13 amino acids long. Germline CDR1 and CDR2: SGHRS and YFSETQ.

The V call is TRBV29-1, the J call TRBJ2-7, with TRBD2 matching 7 bases. The V and J ends lost 4 bases and 4 bases, in that order; junction bases with no gene match: 7. Germline CDR1 SQVTM, CDR2 ANQGSEA. The CDR3 sequence is 13 residues long. The CDR3 sequence is CSVGSGEIYEQYF. In DNA form, the CDR3 reads TGCAGCGTTGGCAGCGGGGAAATATACGAGCAGTACTTC.

This sequence joins TRBV4-1 and TRBJ2-3, with 7 bases that match TRBD2. Looked up from germline, CDR1 is MGHRA and CDR2 is YSYEKL. The V segment lost 4 bases and the J segment 2 bases; nucleotides outside the gene matches: 9. The CDR3 spans 16 residues. The CDR3, as DNA: TGCGCCAGCAGCCCCGCCGTCGGGGGGAACACAGATACGCAGTATTTT. Its translation: CASSPAVGGNTDTQYF.

V usage is TRBV19 and J usage is TRBJ2-2, with D unclear. Per the germline V gene, CDR1 is LNHDA and CDR2 is SQIVND (reference sequence). Between the trimmed V and J ends, which lost 8 bases and 4 bases, there was a span of 11 bases. This CDR3 region has 13 residues. CDR3 in DNA: TGTGCCAGTGGGGTTACTACCACCGGGGAGCTGTTTTTT. This translates into CASGVTTTGELFF.

The chain carries TRBV10-2 and TRBJ2-5; a weak D match, TRBD1 (6 bases). Deletions cut 3 bases from V and 4 bases from J, with 9 bases between. Looked up from germline, CDR1 is WSHSY and CDR2 is SAAADI. The CDR3 extends over 13 amino acids. The CDR3 sequence: CASSERGTETQYF. As DNA, the CDR3 is TGCGCCAGCAGTGAAAGGGGGACAGAGACCCAGTACTTC.

This rearrangement joins TRBV30 to TRBJ2-7; D unclear. The CDR3 has 13 residues. Germline assignment: CDR1 GTSNPN and CDR2 SVGIG (reference sequence). Trimming removed 3 bases from V and 0 bases from J, with 9 bases in between. The CDR3 is CAWRNPGSYEQYF. In DNA, the CDR3 is TGTGCCTGGAGGAACCCGGGCTCCTACGAGCAGTACTTC.

The rearrangement links TRBV11-2 to TRBJ1-2, with 9 nucleotides matching TRBD1. The V gene's germline CDR1 is SGHAT and CDR2 FQNNGV. The ends lost 5 bases at V and 13 bases at J; junction bases unmatched: 8. This CDR3 has 12 residues. The CDR3 reads CASSPGQGRPTF. CDR3 DNA sequence: TGTGCCAGCAGCCCCGGACAGGGGCGACCCACCTTC.

J is TRBJ1-4 and V is TRBV19; D unclear. The CDR3 has 13 amino acids. The germline V gene encodes CDR1 LNHDA and CDR2 SQIVND (reference sequence). Trimming pared 9 bases from V and 1 base from J, leaving 9 bases between. CDR3 amino acids: CASLERTNEKLFF. The CDR3 nucleotides are TGTGCCAGCCTGGAACGAACTAATGAAAAACTGTTTTTT.

V is TRBV7-6 and J is TRBJ1-2, with D maybe TRBD1 (5 bases). CDR1 is SGHVS, CDR2 FNYEAQ, per germline. Trimming cost V 1 base and J 8 bases, with 14 bases left between them. The CDR3 loop spans 14 amino acids. CDR3 amino acids: CASSLDQQGAGYTF. In DNA, the CDR3 is TGTGCCAGCAGCTTAGACCAGCAGGGCGCGGGCTACACCTTC.

This clone was found once. The CDR3 protein is CASEWGEPGNYEQYF. The CDR3 region has the DNA TGTGCCAGTGAATGGGGGGAACCGGGCAACTACGAGCAGTACTTC. The chain carries TRBV11-2 and TRBJ2-7, with a weak D call TRBD2 (6 bases). The CDR3 extends over 15 amino acids. V was pared by 9 bases and J by 3 bases, with 21 bases between. The germline gives CDR1 SGHAT, CDR2 FQNNGV.

The J gene is TRBJ1-5, the V gene TRBV29-1; 7 bases match TRBD1. The germline V gene encodes CDR1 SQVTM and CDR2 ANQGSEA. V shed 3 bases, J shed 1 base, and the junction held 0 bases outside the gene matches. The CDR3 covers 13 residues. CDR3 in DNA: TGCAGCGTTGAGACAGGGAGCAATCAGCCCCAGCATTTT. Residues: CSVETGSNQPQHF.

The chain recombines TRBV28 with TRBJ2-7; D is perhaps TRBD1 (5 bases). Deletions cut 3 bases from V and 7 bases from J, with 16 bases between. The CDR3 is 14 amino acids. Germline CDR1 is MDHEN and CDR2 is SYDVKM. The CDR3 DNA follows: TGTGCCAGCAGTTTTTTGCCCAGCCAGGGTGAGCAGTACTTC. Encoded protein: CASSFLPSQGEQYF.

This clone has only a few counts. The chain is built from TRBV4-1 and TRBJ2-7; D unclear. V was clipped by 4 bases and J by 0 bases, with 10 bases between them. Germline V lookup: CDR1 MGHRA, CDR2 YSYEKL. The CDR3 extends over 14 amino acids. The DNA of the CDR3 is TGCGCCAGCAGCCCAACCGGGCGCTCCTACGAGCAGTACTTC. Translated, it gives CASSPTGRSYEQYF.